The 21 T cell receptor beta chains below come from one sample, sequenced in a study of pediatric ulcerative colitis. TCRdb keeps only in-frame clones here, not all; method: immunoSEQ multiplex PCR. The sample contains about 64,000 clones, around 80% of which appear only once. The sequenced material came from blood. Receptor source: a boy between 10 and 17 years old with moderate ulcerative colitis.

This chain connects TRBV7-2 to TRBJ2-1; possible D gene TRBD2, 6 bases. Germline CDR1 reads SGHTA; CDR2 reads FQGNSA. The CDR3 spans 13 residues. The germline V and J ends were trimmed by 8 bases and 2 bases, with 10 bases remaining between them. CDR3 sequence reads: CASLGLPYNEQFF. The CDR3 DNA reads TGTGCCAGCTTGGGACTGCCCTACAATGAGCAGTTCTTC.

In its sample, this clone was seen a few times. The chain couples TRBV6-4 to TRBJ2-5; D is possibly TRBD2 (6 bases). Looked up from germline, CDR1 is MRHNA and CDR2 is SNTAGT. V was cut by 6 bases and J by 5 bases, with 13 bases left in between. The CDR3 loop spans 13 amino acids. The CDR3 bases are TGTGCCAGCAGCGGGGACTCTGGGGAGACCCAGTACTTC. This encodes CASSGDSGETQYF.

CDR3 bases: TGTGCCAGCAGAGGAGGGGACGAAAAACTGTTTTTT. It is translated as CASRGGDEKLFF. This chain joins TRBV25-1 and TRBJ1-4, with D perhaps matching TRBD1 (5 bases). There are 12 residues in the CDR3. V was pared by 6 bases and J by 8 bases, with 10 bases between. From germline, CDR1 is MGHDK and CDR2 SYGVNS.

The chain is built from TRBV19 and TRBJ1-5; D ambiguous. V was cut by 5 bases and J by 4 bases, with 9 bases left in between. Germline V gene lookup returns CDR1 LNHDA and CDR2 SQIVND (reference sequence). This CDR3 contains 13 residues. CDR3 sequence reads: CASSADWNQPQHF. The CDR3 region has the DNA TGTGCCAGTAGTGCAGATTGGAATCAGCCCCAGCATTTT.

This chain joins TRBV9 and TRBJ1-3; no firm D call. CDR1 is SGDLS, CDR2 YYNGEE, per germline. This CDR3 region has 13 residues. Between the trimmed V and J ends, which lost 3 bases and 4 bases, there was a span of 8 bases. This CDR3 reads CASSGRTGNTIYF. The CDR3 bases are TGTGCCAGCAGCGGGAGAACAGGAAACACCATATATTTT.

The chain has TRBV2 and TRBJ2-2; 11 bases line up with TRBD2. Per germline, CDR1 SNHLY and CDR2 FYNNEI. The J segment lost 2 bases and the V segment lost 10 bases, leaving 6 bases of the junction unmatched. The CDR3 is made up of 15 amino acids. CDR3 residues: CATKGLAVNTGELFF. DNA of the CDR3: TGTGCCACTAAGGGACTAGCGGTAAACACCGGGGAGCTGTTTTTT.

The chain uses TRBV30 and TRBJ1-3; D is unclear. CDR1 is GTSNPN, CDR2 SVGIG, per germline (reference sequence). There are 14 residues in the CDR3. In nucleotides, the CDR3 is TGTGCTCTAATTACTCGGGGAACTGGAAACACCATATATTTT. Residues: CALITRGTGNTIYF. Full variable domain (rest looked up from reference TRBV30 and TRBJ1-3): SQTIHQWPATLVQPVGSPLSLECTVEGTSNPNLYWYRQAAGRGLQLLFYSVGIGQISSEVPQNLSASRPQDRQFILSSKKLLLSDSGFYLCALITRGTGNTIYFGEGSWLTVV.

This chain joins TRBV4-3 and TRBJ2-1; a possible D gene is TRBD1 (5 bases). Germline CDR1 and CDR2: LGHNA and YSLEER. Trimming removed 5 bases at V and 4 bases at J, with 18 bases between. This CDR3 contains 16 residues. CDR3 nucleotides: TGCGCCAGCAGCGACTTCTGGGCGGACAAATACAATGAGCAGTTCTTC. This codes for CASSDFWADKYNEQFF.

The chain uses TRBV4-3 and TRBJ2-7, with TRBD1 as a possible D gene (5 bases). CDR1 LGHNA and CDR2 YSLEER come from the germline V gene. V was shortened by 1 base and J by 6 bases, with 22 bases between the two germline ends. The CDR3 has 17 amino acids. The CDR3 DNA is TGCGCCAGCAGCCAAGTTGGGCAGGGCTCAAAGGCTGGCGAGCAGTACTTC. Translated, it gives CASSQVGQGSKAGEQYF.

This clone was observed a few times. V is TRBV7-8 and J is TRBJ1-6, with D hard to call. Germline values: CDR1 SGHVS, CDR2 FQNEAQ. Trimming removed 5 bases from V and 13 bases from J, with 12 bases in between. This CDR3 spans 12 amino acids. The CDR3 here is CASSKQPVPLHF. For the CDR3, the DNA is TGTGCCAGCAGCAAGCAACCGGTGCCCCTCCACTTT.

This clone has more than one count but fewer than ten. This sequence joins TRBV27 and TRBJ1-1; D is undetermined. V lost 3 bases, J lost 0 bases, and 5 bases lay in between. This CDR3 spans 13 amino acids. Germline V lookup: CDR1 MNHEY, CDR2 SMNVEV (reference sequence). The CDR3 nucleotides read TGTGCCAGCAGTTTGTACATGAACACTGAAGCTTTCTTT. Translation gives CASSLYMNTEAFF.

This chain connects TRBV12-2 to TRBJ1-4; the D call in the table, TRBD1, was not verified against the DNA. TRBV12-2 is deemed a pseudogene. This CDR3 region has 17 residues. Written as DNA, the CDR3 is TGTGCAAGTCGCTTAGGCGGGACAGGGGGTTGCGTTGAAAAACTGTTTTTT. Its translation: CASRLGGTGGCVEKLFF.

This clone was seen a few times. The chain employs TRBV6-6 and TRBJ1-3; D may be TRBD1 (6 bases). Trimming stripped 5 bases from V and 3 bases from J, with 17 bases between. Germline V gene lookup returns CDR1 MNHNY and CDR2 SVGAGI (reference sequence). The CDR3 totals 16 residues. The CDR3: CASSGTGEGGGNTIYF. The CDR3 DNA follows: TGTGCCAGCAGTGGTACCGGGGAAGGGGGTGGAAACACCATATATTTT.

This clone was picked up a small number of times. The genes are TRBV30 and TRBJ1-1; D is undetermined. The V end was cut by 0 bases, the J end by 9 bases, with 8 bases between. The CDR3 is 11 residues long. Germline-derived CDR1 and CDR2 are GTSNPN and SVGIG (reference sequence). In DNA form, the CDR3 reads TGTGCCTGGAGTGTACTAGATCAAGCTTTCTTT. Protein: CAWSVLDQAFF.

The chain uses TRBV9 and TRBJ1-1; a possible D gene is TRBD1 (5 bases). V was pared by 0 bases and J by 1 base, with 13 bases between. Per the germline V gene, CDR1 is SGDLS and CDR2 is YYNGEE. The CDR3 has 16 amino acids. The CDR3 protein is CASSVEAGSWNTEAFF. DNA for the CDR3: TGTGCCAGCAGCGTAGAAGCAGGGTCGTGGAACACTGAAGCTTTCTTT.

This sequence joins TRBV2 and TRBJ1-5; D is unclear. Deletions cut 4 bases from V and 5 bases from J, with 6 bases between. Germline-derived CDR1 and CDR2 are SNHLY and FYNNEI. The CDR3 sequence is 12 residues long. For the CDR3, the DNA is TGTGCCAGCAGTGGACTCTATCAGCCCCAGCATTTT. It codes for CASSGLYQPQHF.

The J gene is TRBJ2-1, the V gene TRBV7-8, with a possible D match to TRBD2 (6 bases). V dropped 5 bases and J dropped 0 bases, with 17 bases sitting between them. The CDR3 extends over 17 amino acids. The germline CDR1 and CDR2 sequences are SGHVS and FQNEAQ. This CDR3 is CASSLYISGTSYNEQFF. For the CDR3, the DNA is TGTGCCAGCAGCCTTTACATTAGCGGAACCTCCTACAATGAGCAGTTCTTC.

This clone was detected once. The rearrangement uses TRBV5-4 and TRBJ2-5; D perhaps matches TRBD1 (5 bases). V was clipped by 3 bases and J by 5 bases, with 11 bases between them. CDR1 is SGHNT and CDR2 is YYREEE in the germline V gene (reference sequence). The CDR3 spans 13 residues. Here the CDR3 reads CASSYQGLETQYF. CDR3 coding DNA: TGTGCCAGCAGCTACCAGGGCCTGGAGACCCAGTACTTC. Full variable domain (outside the CDR3, taken from reference TRBV5-4 and TRBJ2-5): ETGVTQSPTHLIKTRGQQVTLRCSSQSGHNTVSWYQQALGQGPQFIFQYYREEENGRGNFPPRFSGLQFPNYSSELNVNALELDDSALYLCASSYQGLETQYFGPGTRLLVL.

The V and J genes are TRBV6-5 and TRBJ2-7, with a possible D match to TRBD1 (6 bases). V dropped 6 bases and J dropped 4 bases, with 19 bases sitting between them. The CDR3 runs 15 residues. Germline CDR1 and CDR2: MNHEY and SVGAGI. This chain's CDR3 is CASRLTGLAGYEQYF. CDR3 nucleotides: TGTGCCAGCAGGTTGACAGGCCTGGCTGGTTACGAGCAGTACTTC.

The rearrangement joins TRBV27 to TRBJ1-5; D is unclear. The germline CDR1 and CDR2 sequences are MNHEY and SMNVEV (reference sequence). Trimming shortened V by 6 bases and J by 4 bases, and 16 bases separated the two germline ends. The CDR3 loop spans 15 amino acids. CDR3 in amino acids: CASRRTAERNQPQHF. CDR3 nucleotide sequence: TGTGCCAGCAGACGGACCGCCGAGCGGAATCAGCCCCAGCATTTT.

The chain uses TRBV2 and TRBJ2-3; D perhaps matches TRBD1 (6 bases). The V gene lost 7 bases and the J gene lost 1 base, with 12 bases spanning the gap. Germline CDR1 and CDR2: SNHLY and FYNNEI. The CDR3 has 14 residues. The CDR3 protein is CASNQQGGTDTQYF. For the CDR3, the DNA is TGTGCCAGCAATCAACAGGGAGGCACAGATACGCAGTATTTT.